This T cell receptor (beta chain) comes out of a study of blood T cell repertoires in COVID-19. Study summary: Donors in the United States, Italy and Spain gave samples during acute or convalescent COVID-19. From T cells, B-cell-depleted T cells, or PBMCs came the material, which was cDNA or gDNA.

This clone has only one observation. As originally analysed: For nucleated cells, counts were estimated from reference gene primer amplification. Profiled with immunoSEQ multiplex PCR; TCRdb holds only in-frame clones, not every one. V and J calls and clone size are copied from that table; D and trimming were computed from the DNA. The sample lists more than 350,000 clones, 70% to 90% occurring once. The source material was PBMCs or T cells enriched from blood (not recorded which). The sequence was obtained from a young woman who had been exposed to COVID-19.

The DNA for the CDR3 is TGTGCCAGCAGTTACGGGCTATTAGGAGATACGCAGTATTTT. Translated, it gives CASSYGLLGDTQYF. The rearrangement joins TRBV6-5 to TRBJ2-3; D remains ambiguous. V shed 2 bases and J shed 5 bases, with 11 bases lying between them. There are 14 residues in the CDR3. Germline values: CDR1 MNHEY, CDR2 SVGAGI.